One sample yielded the 7 T cell receptor beta chains listed below, sequenced in a study of cytomegalovirus exposure and HLA in healthy donors. The PCR ran on 60 Vbeta and 13 Jbeta primers. Clones were read by immunoSEQ multiplex PCR, and TCRdb kept only the in-frame ones, dropping some. The sample lists about 160,000 clones; more than 70% were seen once. Sequencing input: PBMCs. Every receptor here comes from a male donor in good health and CMV-seropositive.

This rearrangement joins TRBV5-1 to TRBJ2-3, with TRBD2 matching over 7 bases. V lost 1 base, J lost 4 bases, and 15 bases stayed unmatched. Germline V lookup: CDR1 SGHRS, CDR2 YFSETQ. The CDR3 covers 18 residues. Written as DNA, the CDR3 is TGCGCCAGCAGCTTGCAGGCTAGCGGAATGGGAAGCGCAGATACGCAGTATTTT. Translating it yields CASSLQASGMGSADTQYF.

V and J are TRBV30 and TRBJ1-2; a possible D gene is TRBD1 (6 bases). The CDR3 sequence is 14 residues long. CDR1 is GTSNPN and CDR2 is SVGIG in the germline V gene (reference sequence). Deletions cut 3 bases from V and 0 bases from J, with 11 bases between. CDR3 region: CAWRRDTANYGYTF. CDR3 nucleotide sequence: TGTGCCTGGAGGAGGGACACAGCTAACTATGGCTACACCTTC.

This clone was observed a single time. The chain has TRBV6-5 and TRBJ1-2; D perhaps matches TRBD1 (5 bases). This CDR3 has 15 amino acids. V was clipped by 0 bases and J by 6 bases, with 14 bases between them. Germline CDR1 MNHEY, CDR2 SVGAGI. CDR3 nucleotide sequence: TGTGCCAGCAGTTACTCCCTACAGGCGGCTAATGGCTACACCTTC. It encodes CASSYSLQAANGYTF.

V gene TRBV7-2 combines with J gene TRBJ2-1; 9 bases align to TRBD1. The germline V gene encodes CDR1 SGHTA and CDR2 FQGNSA. This CDR3 has 13 residues. The V gene end was trimmed by 8 bases and the J gene end by 7 bases; junction bases not matched to a gene: 6. The CDR3, as DNA: TGTGCCAGCCGGGACAGGGTTTATAATGAGCAGTTCTTC. Translated: CASRDRVYNEQFF.

The chain uses TRBV2 and TRBJ1-5, with 7 bases identical to TRBD1. The germline gives CDR1 SNHLY, CDR2 FYNNEI. With 6 bases clipped from V and 6 bases from J, the junction kept 5 bases outside the gene matches. The CDR3 is 13 amino acids. The CDR3 spells CASSPRGRQPQHF. The CDR3 DNA reads as TGTGCCAGCAGCCCAAGGGGGCGTCAGCCCCAGCATTTT.

The V call is TRBV30, the J call TRBJ2-2; 7 nucleotides match TRBD2. V lost 4 bases, J lost 4 bases, and 9 bases stayed unmatched. The germline gives CDR1 GTSNPN, CDR2 SVGIG (reference sequence). This CDR3 contains 15 residues. Written as DNA, the CDR3 is TGTGCCTGGACCCGGGGGGTGGGCATCACCGGGGAGCTGTTTTTT. Translated: CAWTRGVGITGELFF.

The CDR3 loop is CASRLNREFSAFF. CDR3 in DNA: TGTGCCAGCAGACTAAACAGGGAATTTTCAGCTTTCTTT. The genes are TRBV6-5 and TRBJ1-1, with D tentatively TRBD1 (6 bases). Germline-derived CDR1 and CDR2 are MNHEY and SVGAGI. With 6 bases removed from V and 10 bases from J, the gap between germline ends came to 18 bases. The CDR3 totals 13 residues.